These 3 T cell receptor beta chains were sequenced from one sample in a study of shared clonotypes between healthy human individuals. TCRdb's copy holds only in-frame clones and misses some; the assay was immunoSEQ multiplex PCR. This table has some 2.4 million clones, 93% appearing once. Sequenced material: naive CD4+ T cells from PBMCs. As to subset: CD45RA+ positively selected. The receptors come from a man aged 18-30 years in good health. Some clones in this sample may be carry-over from other donors' samples.

This chain uses TRBV6-6 with TRBJ1-3; the match to TRBD1 covers 7 bases. The germline V gene has CDR1 MNHNY and CDR2 SVGAGI (reference sequence). The length of the CDR3 is 14 residues. The ends lost 6 bases at V and 0 bases at J; junction bases unmatched: 2. CDR3 protein: CASRQGFSGNTIYF. The CDR3 DNA is TGTGCCAGCAGACAGGGGTTCTCTGGAAACACCATATATTTT.

The J gene is TRBJ2-2, the V gene TRBV5-5; 7 bases fit TRBD1. CDR3 length equals 17 residues. V shed 0 bases and J 4 bases; nucleotides not matched to a gene: 9. From germline, CDR1 is SGHKS and CDR2 YYEKEE (reference sequence). The CDR3 protein is CASSLGQGTLPTGELFF. The CDR3 DNA sequence: TGTGCCAGCAGCTTGGGACAGGGAACCCTGCCCACCGGGGAGCTGTTTTTT.

The chain combines TRBV25-1 with TRBJ1-3, with a weak D call TRBD1 (5 bases). Per germline, CDR1 MGHDK and CDR2 SYGVNS. Trimming pared 6 bases from V and 4 bases from J, leaving 10 bases between. This CDR3 is built from 13 residues. The CDR3 protein is CASSRVRGNTIYF. The CDR3 coding sequence is TGTGCCAGCAGCAGGGTCCGAGGAAACACCATATATTTT.